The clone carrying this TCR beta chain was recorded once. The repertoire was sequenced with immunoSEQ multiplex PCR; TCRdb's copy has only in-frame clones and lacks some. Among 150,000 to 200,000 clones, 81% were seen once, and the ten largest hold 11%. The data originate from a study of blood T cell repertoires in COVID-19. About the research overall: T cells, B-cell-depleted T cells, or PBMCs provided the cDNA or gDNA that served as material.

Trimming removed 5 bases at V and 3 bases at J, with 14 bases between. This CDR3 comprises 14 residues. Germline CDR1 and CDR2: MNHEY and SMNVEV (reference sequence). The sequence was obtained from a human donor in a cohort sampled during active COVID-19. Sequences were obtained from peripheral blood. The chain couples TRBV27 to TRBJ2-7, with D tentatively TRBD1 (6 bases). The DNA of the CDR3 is TGTGCCAGCAGTGCCGGACAGCTCGTCTACGAGCAGTACTTC. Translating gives CASSAGQLVYEQYF.